This is a list of T cell receptor beta chains from one sample in a study of T cell changes during pregnancy in multiple sclerosis. Generated by immunoSEQ multiplex PCR, the TCRdb table keeps only in-frame clones and is missing some. The table records about 50,000 clones, around nine tenths of them present only once. The specimen was CD4+ T cells from peripheral blood mononuclear cells, collected after pregnancy. Source of these receptors: a female donor with multiple sclerosis, enrolled in a pregnancy study. Both conserved end residues are part of each CDR3. D genes are given only for firm matches. Clone size is given for some rows only: seen once, a few or many times, or a class if the clone is expanded.

j_call: TRBJ2-7; d_call: TRBD1; clone_size: -; v_call: TRBV5-1; cdr3_aa: CASSPGDRGTYEQYF; cdr3_nt: TGCGCCAGCAGCCCCGGGGACAGGGGGACTTACGAGCAGTACTTC
j_call: TRBJ1-1; d_call: -; clone_size: few; v_call: TRBV9; cdr3_aa: CASSLLNRGHTEAFF; cdr3_nt: TGTGCCAGCAGCTTATTGAACCGGGGTCACACTGAAGCTTTCTTT
j_call: TRBJ1-2; d_call: -; clone_size: -; v_call: TRBV7-6; cdr3_aa: CASSLRGGSGGYTF; cdr3_nt: TGTGCCAGCAGCTTACGCGGGGGCTCAGGGGGCTACACCTTC
j_call: TRBJ2-1; d_call: TRBD2; clone_size: -; v_call: TRBV6-1; cdr3_aa: CASSDRGLAKGNEQFF; cdr3_nt: TGTGCCAGCAGTGACCGGGGACTAGCAAAGGGGAATGAGCAGTTCTTC
j_call: TRBJ1-1; d_call: -; clone_size: -; v_call: TRBV4-2; cdr3_aa: CASSQVGGNTEAFF; cdr3_nt: TGTGCCAGCAGCCAAGTGGGGGGTAACACTGAAGCTTTCTTT
j_call: TRBJ2-6; d_call: TRBD2; clone_size: -; v_call: TRBV2; cdr3_aa: CASTRGGGANVLTF; cdr3_nt: TGTGCCAGCACCCGGGGGGGAGGGGCCAACGTCCTGACTTTC
j_call: TRBJ2-1; d_call: TRBD2; clone_size: -; v_call: TRBV7-3; cdr3_aa: CASSLAGGPSYNEQFF; cdr3_nt: TGTGCCAGCAGCTTAGCGGGAGGGCCATCCTACAATGAGCAGTTCTTC
j_call: TRBJ2-7; d_call: TRBD2; clone_size: -; v_call: TRBV7-2; cdr3_aa: CASSPGTSDYEQYF; cdr3_nt: TGTGCCAGCAGCCCGGGGACTAGCGATTACGAGCAGTACTTC
j_call: TRBJ2-2; d_call: TRBD2; clone_size: -; v_call: TRBV12-5; cdr3_aa: CASGLTSVPGELFF; cdr3_nt: TGTGCTAGTGGTTTGACTAGCGTGCCCGGGGAGCTGTTTTTT
j_call: TRBJ1-2; d_call: -; clone_size: -; v_call: TRBV5-1; cdr3_aa: CASSLGDRNNYGYTF; cdr3_nt: TGCGCCAGCAGCTTGGGTGATAGAAATAACTATGGCTACACCTTC
j_call: TRBJ1-2; d_call: TRBD1; clone_size: -; v_call: TRBV30; cdr3_aa: CAWSADGQGIRTF; cdr3_nt: TGTGCCTGGAGTGCCGACGGACAGGGAATAAGGACCTTC
j_call: TRBJ2-1; d_call: TRBD1; clone_size: once; v_call: TRBV7-3; cdr3_aa: CASSAPGGDEQFF; cdr3_nt: TGTGCCAGCAGCGCCCCAGGGGGCGATGAGCAGTTCTTC
j_call: TRBJ2-3; d_call: TRBD2; clone_size: -; v_call: TRBV27; cdr3_aa: CASSFFGGGTSGSTDTQYF; cdr3_nt: TGTGCCAGCAGTTTTTTTGGGGGAGGAACTAGCGGAAGCACAGATACGCAGTATTTT
j_call: TRBJ1-1; d_call: -; clone_size: -; v_call: TRBV5-1; cdr3_aa: CASRQGGNTEAFF; cdr3_nt: TGCGCCAGCAGGCAAGGGGGGAACACTGAAGCTTTCTTT
j_call: TRBJ2-7; d_call: TRBD2; clone_size: -; v_call: TRBV5-4; cdr3_aa: CASSSVPGLAGGEQYF; cdr3_nt: TGTGCCAGCAGCTCAGTACCGGGACTAGCGGGAGGCGAGCAGTACTTC
j_call: TRBJ2-7; d_call: TRBD2; clone_size: -; v_call: TRBV29-1; cdr3_aa: CSVGRLAGDYEQYF; cdr3_nt: TGCAGCGTTGGTCGTCTAGCGGGAGACTACGAGCAGTACTTC
j_call: TRBJ1-1; d_call: -; clone_size: -; v_call: TRBV5-1; cdr3_aa: CASSLAVQRSEAFF; cdr3_nt: TGCGCCAGCAGCTTGGCCGTACAGAGATCTGAAGCTTTCTTT
j_call: TRBJ1-1; d_call: TRBD1; clone_size: -; v_call: TRBV7-9; cdr3_aa: CASSDRQGAHTEAFF; cdr3_nt: TGTGCCAGCAGCGACAGACAGGGGGCCCACACTGAAGCTTTCTTT
j_call: TRBJ1-4; d_call: -; clone_size: once; v_call: TRBV7-8; cdr3_aa: CASRGQVGKLFF; cdr3_nt: TGTGCCAGCAGAGGTCAGGTAGGAAAACTGTTTTTT
j_call: TRBJ2-1; d_call: -; clone_size: -; v_call: TRBV4-1; cdr3_aa: CASSQQSREQFF; cdr3_nt: TGCGCCAGCAGCCAGCAGTCACGTGAGCAGTTCTTC
j_call: TRBJ2-3; d_call: -; clone_size: -; v_call: TRBV5-1; cdr3_aa: CASSPPDITDTQYF; cdr3_nt: TGCGCCAGCAGCCCACCCGACATCACAGATACGCAGTATTTT
j_call: TRBJ2-5; d_call: TRBD1; clone_size: -; v_call: TRBV5-1; cdr3_aa: CATSALLGGLGEETQYF; cdr3_nt: TGCGCCACCTCCGCCCTTTTAGGGGGCCTCGGGGAGGAGACCCAGTACTTC
j_call: TRBJ2-2; d_call: TRBD1; clone_size: -; v_call: TRBV7-8; cdr3_aa: CASSPRRQGWGTGELFF; cdr3_nt: TGTGCCAGCAGCCCCCGTCGACAGGGTTGGGGCACCGGGGAGCTGTTTTTT
j_call: TRBJ2-5; d_call: -; clone_size: -; v_call: TRBV2; cdr3_aa: CASSRDNQETQYF; cdr3_nt: TGTGCCAGCTCCCGGGACAACCAAGAGACCCAGTACTTC
j_call: TRBJ2-3; d_call: TRBD2; clone_size: few; v_call: TRBV5-8; cdr3_aa: CASSGGLAGGLRADTQYF; cdr3_nt: TGTGCCAGCAGCGGCGGACTAGCGGGAGGGCTCCGGGCAGATACGCAGTATTTT
j_call: TRBJ2-7; d_call: TRBD1; clone_size: -; v_call: TRBV30; cdr3_aa: CAWSVDRVYEQYF; cdr3_nt: TGTGCCTGGAGTGTTGACAGGGTCTACGAGCAGTACTTC
j_call: TRBJ1-3; d_call: -; clone_size: -; v_call: TRBV5-5; cdr3_aa: CASSLEWSSGNTIYF; cdr3_nt: TGTGCCAGCAGCTTGGAATGGAGCTCTGGAAACACCATATATTTT
j_call: TRBJ2-7; d_call: TRBD1; clone_size: -; v_call: TRBV29-1; cdr3_aa: CSVWGQAPNEQYF; cdr3_nt: TGCAGCGTTTGGGGACAGGCCCCCAACGAGCAGTACTTC
j_call: TRBJ2-2; d_call: -; clone_size: -; v_call: TRBV19; cdr3_aa: CASSPSGGRNTGELFF; cdr3_nt: TGTGCCAGTAGCCCATCTGGGGGGAGGAACACCGGGGAGCTGTTTTTT
j_call: TRBJ1-3; d_call: -; clone_size: -; v_call: TRBV6-1; cdr3_aa: CASSEIPPRRGGNTIYF; cdr3_nt: TGTGCCAGCAGTGAGATCCCTCCAAGACGAGGTGGAAACACCATATATTTT
j_call: TRBJ1-4; d_call: -; clone_size: -; v_call: TRBV9; cdr3_aa: CASSVGYSRNEKLFF; cdr3_nt: TGTGCCAGCAGCGTAGGTTACAGCCGAAATGAAAAACTGTTTTTT